The clone carrying this T cell receptor beta chain was detected only a few times. The antigen remains unidentified. This entry is derived from a study of CD8 T cells in ankylosing spondylitis. The germline gives CDR1 DFQATT, CDR2 SNEGSKA (reference sequence). CDR3 length: 14 amino acids. The junction had 3 bases not matched to a gene; V was cut back by 2 bases and J by 1 base. Each CDR3 protein is one row after TCRdb ran MiXCR on the 5' RACE reads. The sample contains 700,000 to 850,000 distinct CDR3 sequences, 12% of which appear only once. Notes on the study in general: In ankylosing spondylitis blood, a motif of eight highly homologous TCR beta variants appeared characteristic.

Sequenced input: blood, either unsorted or a sorted T cell fraction (not recorded which). This TCR was recovered from a male donor with ankylosing spondylitis. J is TRBJ2-7 and V is TRBV20-1, with 9 bases matching TRBD1. The CDR3 DNA sequence: TGCAGTGCTAGACGACAGGGGGTGTCCTACGAGCAGTACTTC. Protein: CSARRQGVSYEQYF.